These 8 T cell receptor beta chains came from one sample sequenced in a study of metastatic and nonmetastatic thyroid tumors. The entire patient cohort was treatment-naive prior to thyroid surgery. From the PCR reads, TCRdb re-called clones with MiXCR. The table lists about 70,000 clones, 18% of them singletons. Sequenced input: blood. These receptors were taken from a female donor with papillary thyroid cancer or a benign thyroid nodule (not recorded which). Some clones in this sample may be carry-over from other donors' samples.

V usage is TRBV11-2 and J usage is TRBJ2-2; 10 nucleotides line up with TRBD1. The length of the CDR3 is 14 residues. Germline V gene lookup returns CDR1 SGHAT and CDR2 FQNNGV. The V and J ends lost 4 bases and 9 bases, in that order; junction bases with no gene match: 5. Here the CDR3 reads CASSSGQGVRELFF. CDR3 DNA: TGTGCCAGCAGCTCTGGACAGGGGGTGCGGGAGCTGTTTTTT.

This clone was counted at least ten times. V usage is TRBV7-2 and J usage is TRBJ2-3; D is ambiguous. The V and J ends lost 5 bases and 0 bases respectively, with 3 bases between them. CDR1 is SGHTA, CDR2 FQGNSA, per germline. This CDR3 is built from 12 residues. CDR3 DNA sequence: TGTGCCAGCAGCCTAAGCACAGATACGCAGTATTTT. Translated, it gives CASSLSTDTQYF.

This clone appeared a few times. The chain employs TRBV12-3 or TRBV12-4 and TRBJ1-6; a weak D match, TRBD1 (6 bases). The V and J ends lost 6 bases and 9 bases respectively, with 15 bases between them. The length of the CDR3 is 14 residues. CDR3 residues: CASREGQGSSPLHF. CDR3 sequence (DNA): TGTGCCAGCAGAGAGGGGCAGGGGAGTTCACCCCTCCACTTT.

This clone showed up just a few times. The junction does not match germline at one end; this may be a read error. The chain links TRBV6-1 to TRBJ2-6, with D unresolved. CDR3 length: 15 residues. The germline V gene encodes CDR1 MNHNS and CDR2 SASEGT. CDR3 amino acids: CASSTGSSGDNVLTF. The CDR3 coding sequence is TGTGCCAGCAGCACGGGTTCCTCTGGGGACAACGTCCTGACTTTC.

This clone has ten or more counts. The chain is built from TRBV19 and TRBJ2-5, with TRBD2 as a possible D gene (5 bases). Germline V gene data show CDR1 as LNHDA and CDR2 as SQIVND (reference sequence). This CDR3 contains 12 residues. Trimming removed 4 bases at V and 7 bases at J, with 10 bases between. CDR3: CASSNRGGTQYF. CDR3 nucleotide sequence: TGTGCCAGTAGTAATAGAGGAGGGACCCAGTACTTC.

In this sample, this clone turned up many times. The chain employs TRBV18 and TRBJ1-2; D gene unclear. The CDR3 consists of 14 residues. The germline CDR1 and CDR2 sequences are KGHSH and LQKENI. The V and J ends lost 0 bases and 4 bases respectively, with 9 bases between them. As DNA, the CDR3 is TGTGCCAGCTCACCACCCCCCCCCGTCTATGGCTACACCTTC. Translation: CASSPPPPVYGYTF.

As DNA, the CDR3 is TGCGCCAGCAGCCAAGAAGTAGGACCGGATGACGGCTACACCTTC. This codes for CASSQEVGPDDGYTF. The J gene is TRBJ1-2, the V gene TRBV4-1; no firm D call. CDR1 and CDR2 (germline): MGHRA, YSYEKL. CDR3 length: 15 amino acids. Trimming removed 0 bases from V and 8 bases from J, with 16 bases in between.

This clone was found a few times. The rearrangement uses TRBV28 and TRBJ1-1; D is possibly TRBD1 (5 bases). Germline values: CDR1 MDHEN, CDR2 SYDVKM. V lost 7 bases and J 3 bases, leaving 15 bases between the germline ends. The CDR3 is 14 amino acids. The CDR3 DNA sequence: TGTGCCAGCATCCAATACAGGATCGACACTGAAGCTTTCTTT. Translating gives CASIQYRIDTEAFF.